This is a list of T cell receptor beta chains from one sample in a study of cytomegalovirus exposure and HLA in healthy donors. Clones were sequenced by immunoSEQ multiplex PCR, and TCRdb holds only the in-frame ones, with some missing. The sample holds 70,000 to 95,000 clones, around two thirds seen once. The sequenced sample was PBMCs. These receptors all come from a woman aged 25 to 45 in good health and CMV-seropositive. Both conserved end residues are part of each CDR3.

v_gene,j_gene,CDR3aa
TRBV7-9,TRBJ2-7,CSSSSSGVPLEQYF
TRBV30,TRBJ2-1,CAWSDSSYNEQFF
TRBV27,TRBJ2-7,CASSSTLSGRNYEQYF
TRBV27,TRBJ1-1,CASSFEGARTEAFF
TRBV19,TRBJ2-1,CASSISASSYNEQFF
TRBV11-1,TRBJ1-1,CASSSRAGGSTEAFF
TRBV6-6,TRBJ1-2,CASRMDSPAPF
TRBV10-3,TRBJ1-2,CAISGTVNYGYTF
TRBV2,TRBJ1-2,CASRWGGEGYTF
TRBV30,TRBJ2-7,CAYNRNGYEQYF
TRBV19,NA,CASSIAAGYEQYF
TRBV19,TRBJ1-1,CARVVRGTEEAFF
TRBV7-9,TRBJ2-5,CASSSGMETQYF
TRBV10-2,TRBJ1-2,CASSERAGGLGYTF
TRBV4-2,TRBJ2-7,CASSQDLGGGGASYEQYF
TRBV4-2,TRBJ1-4,CASSRRPGQSNEKLFF
TRBV2,TRBJ1-1,CASTYRGTEAFF
TRBV6-5,TRBJ1-2,CASSPFRGGHGYTF
TRBV5-1,TRBJ2-2,CASSPFTGELFF
TRBV6-6,TRBJ2-1,CASSSTRQAAYNEQFF
TRBV9,TRBJ1-5,CASSASSGNQPQHF
TRBV5-5,TRBJ2-7,CASSYSSDTGSYEQYF
TRBV7-9,TRBJ2-7,CASSPVVPGMREQYF
TRBV7-8,TRBJ2-3,CASSLVGTDTQYF
TRBV7-2,TRBJ2-3,CASRLAGGPVDTQYF
TRBV6-1,TRBJ1-2,CASSEVNRLGGYTF
TRBV30,TRBJ2-3,CAWSLSGGTDTQYF
TRBV7-9,TRBJ2-5,CASSFYSGGYQETQYF
TRBV7-2,TRBJ1-3,CASTSGRAGNTIYF
TRBV28,TRBJ2-1,CASSLFTSGGGNEQFF
TRBV7-9,TRBJ1-1,CASSSGTGGTEAFF
TRBV6-6,TRBJ2-3,CASSLRGAGNADTQYF
TRBV6-1,TRBJ1-2,CASSEVRIRDYHNYGYTF
TRBV14,TRBJ2-3,CASSLLHGGGSTDTQYF